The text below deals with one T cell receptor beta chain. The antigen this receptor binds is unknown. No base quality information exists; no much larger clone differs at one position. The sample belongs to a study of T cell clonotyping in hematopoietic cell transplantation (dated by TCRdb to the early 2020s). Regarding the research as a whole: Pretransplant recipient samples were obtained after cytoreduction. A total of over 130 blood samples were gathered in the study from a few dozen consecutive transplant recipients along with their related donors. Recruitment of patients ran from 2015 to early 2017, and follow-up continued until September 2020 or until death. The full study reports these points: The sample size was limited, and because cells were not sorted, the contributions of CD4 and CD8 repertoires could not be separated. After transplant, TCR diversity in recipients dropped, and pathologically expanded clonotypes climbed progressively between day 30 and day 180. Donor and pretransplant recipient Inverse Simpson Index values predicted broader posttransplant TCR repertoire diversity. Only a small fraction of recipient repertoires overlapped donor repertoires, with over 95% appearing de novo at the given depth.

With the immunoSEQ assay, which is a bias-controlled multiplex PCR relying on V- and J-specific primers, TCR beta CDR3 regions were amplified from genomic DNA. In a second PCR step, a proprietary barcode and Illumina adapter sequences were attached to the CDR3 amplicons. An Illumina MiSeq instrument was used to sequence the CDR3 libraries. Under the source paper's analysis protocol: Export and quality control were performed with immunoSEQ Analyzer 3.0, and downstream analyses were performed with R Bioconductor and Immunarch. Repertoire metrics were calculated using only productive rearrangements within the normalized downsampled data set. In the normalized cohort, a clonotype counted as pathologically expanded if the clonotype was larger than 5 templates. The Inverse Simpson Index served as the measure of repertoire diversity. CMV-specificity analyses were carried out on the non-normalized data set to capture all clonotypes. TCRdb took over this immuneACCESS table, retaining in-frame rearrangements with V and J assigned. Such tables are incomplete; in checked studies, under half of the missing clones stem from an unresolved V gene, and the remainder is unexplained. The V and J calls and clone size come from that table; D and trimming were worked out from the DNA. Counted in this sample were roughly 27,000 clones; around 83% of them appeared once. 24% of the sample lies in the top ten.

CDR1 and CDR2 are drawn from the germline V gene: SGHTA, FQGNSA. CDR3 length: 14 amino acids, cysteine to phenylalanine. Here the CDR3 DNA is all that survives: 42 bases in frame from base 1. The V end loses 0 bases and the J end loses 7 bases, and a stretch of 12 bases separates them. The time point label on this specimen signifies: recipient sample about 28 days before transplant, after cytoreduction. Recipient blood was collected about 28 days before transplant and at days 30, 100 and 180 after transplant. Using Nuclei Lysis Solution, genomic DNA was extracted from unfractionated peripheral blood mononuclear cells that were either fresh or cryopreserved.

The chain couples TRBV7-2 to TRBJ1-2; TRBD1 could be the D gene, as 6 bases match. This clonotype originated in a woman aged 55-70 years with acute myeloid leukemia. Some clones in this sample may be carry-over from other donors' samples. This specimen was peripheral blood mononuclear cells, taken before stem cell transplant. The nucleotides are TGTGCCAGCAGCTTAGCCAGGGAGGGGGGTGGCTACACCTTC. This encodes CASSLAREGGGYTF.